The next 32 T cell receptor beta chains were all read from a single sample in a study of blood T cell repertoires in COVID-19. TCRdb's table, derived via immunoSEQ multiplex PCR, lists solely in-frame clones and lacks some. The sample carries 150,000 to 200,000 clones, about 85% recorded once. What was sequenced was peripheral blood. These receptor sequences come from a man aged 60-69 years who had recovered from COVID-19.

The rearrangement uses TRBV6-4 and TRBJ2-7; TRBD2 matches 7 bases. CDR3 length equals 16 residues. The germline gives CDR1 MRHNA, CDR2 SNTAGT. Unmatched junction bases numbered 10, after V lost 2 bases and J lost 3 bases. The CDR3 loop reads CASSDVGLGGNYEQYF. The CDR3 DNA reads as TGTGCCAGCAGTGACGTCGGTCTGGGGGGGAACTACGAGCAGTACTTC.

The genes are TRBV9 and TRBJ1-2; D not certain. CDR3 size: 15 residues. Trimming shortened V by 3 bases and J by 4 bases, and 16 bases separated the two germline ends. Per the germline V gene, CDR1 is SGDLS and CDR2 is YYNGEE. This CDR3 reads CASSENPGEVYGYTF. In DNA, the CDR3 is TGTGCCAGCAGCGAAAACCCCGGGGAAGTCTATGGCTACACCTTC.

The chain recombines TRBV10-3 with TRBJ2-7; D possibly corresponds to TRBD1 (6 bases). Germline V gene lookup returns CDR1 ENHRY and CDR2 SYGVKD. Trimming pared 6 bases from V and 2 bases from J, leaving 11 bases between. The CDR3 spans 13 residues. This CDR3 is CAIRPQGTYEQYF. CDR3 sequence (DNA): TGTGCCATCAGACCTCAGGGGACCTACGAGCAGTACTTC.

The chain has TRBV2 and TRBJ2-3; no clear D gene. Trimming pared 4 bases from V and 6 bases from J, leaving 11 bases between. From germline, CDR1 is SNHLY and CDR2 FYNNEI. The length of the CDR3 is 13 residues. The CDR3 DNA follows: TGTGCCAGCAGTGTTTTTGAGGCGGATACGCAGTATTTT. Translated, it gives CASSVFEADTQYF.

CDR3 region: CASSFNRDDQPQHF. As DNA, the CDR3 is TGTGCCAGCAGCTTCAACAGGGACGATCAGCCCCAGCATTTT. V gene TRBV11-2 combines with J gene TRBJ1-5; maybe TRBD1 (6 bases). The CDR3 has 14 amino acids. Germline CDR1 is SGHAT and CDR2 is FQNNGV. V was trimmed by 3 bases and J by 5 bases, leaving 11 bases between them.

The rearrangement uses TRBV2 and TRBJ2-2, with a possible D match to TRBD2 (5 bases). Trimming pared 3 bases from V and 1 base from J, leaving 9 bases between. The germline gives CDR1 SNHLY, CDR2 FYNNEI. This CDR3 has 15 residues. The CDR3 protein is CASSERVGNTGELFF. CDR3 nucleotides: TGTGCCAGCAGTGAGAGGGTTGGGAACACCGGGGAGCTGTTTTTT.

This clone appeared a single time. The chain recombines TRBV30 with TRBJ2-1, with TRBD2 matching 14 bases. The trim removed 0 bases at V and 0 bases at J, leaving 7 bases unmatched. Germline V gene data show CDR1 as GTSNPN and CDR2 as SVGIG (reference sequence). The CDR3 covers 19 residues. The CDR3 region has the DNA TGTGCCTGGAGTGTCGGACTAGCGGGGGGCCGGAGCTCCTACAATGAGCAGTTCTTC. It translates to CAWSVGLAGGRSSYNEQFF.

The chain joins TRBV7-2 to TRBJ2-7, with D possibly matching TRBD1 (6 bases). Germline V gene sequence: CDR1 SGHTA, CDR2 FQGNSA. CDR3 length equals 13 residues. Trimming cost V 5 bases and J 3 bases, with 11 bases left between them. CDR3 DNA: TGTGCCAGCAGCAGAAGGGGGAACTACGAGCAGTACTTC. Its protein is CASSRRGNYEQYF.

CDR3 loop: CASSSGLGAGRYSYNEQFF. DNA for the CDR3: TGTGCCAGCAGCTCCGGCCTGGGAGCGGGGCGCTACTCCTACAATGAGCAGTTCTTC. The V and J genes are TRBV5-4 and TRBJ2-1; TRBD2 agrees at 7 bases. Germline loops: CDR1 SGHNT, CDR2 YYREEE (reference sequence). The CDR3 runs 19 residues. After removal of 3 bases from V and 0 bases from J, the junction contained 15 bases not matched to a gene.

This clone was observed a few times. This same CDR3 is encoded by further DNA sequences in the sample. The chain uses TRBV11-1 and TRBJ1-2; TRBD1 matches at 9 bases. V dropped 3 bases and J dropped 2; count of bases not matched to a gene: 4. CDR1 is SGHAT and CDR2 is FQDESV in the germline V gene (reference sequence). The CDR3 totals 15 residues. CDR3 nucleotides: TGTGCCAGCAGCTTGGAGGGACAGGGAAACTATGGCTACACCTTC. Its translation is CASSLEGQGNYGYTF.

This chain uses TRBV14 with TRBJ2-5; possible D gene TRBD2, 6 bases. The CDR3 runs to 15 residues. Trimming removed 1 base from V and 6 bases from J, with 15 bases in between. Germline lookup yields CDR1 SGHDN and CDR2 FVKESK. The CDR3 protein is CASSQVSSGRKTQYF. CDR3 in DNA: TGTGCCAGCAGCCAAGTATCGAGCGGGCGGAAGACCCAGTACTTC. Full variable domain (missing parts from reference TRBV14 and TRBJ2-5): EAGVTQFPSHSVIEKGQTVTLRCDPISGHDNLYWYRRVMGKEIKFLLHFVKESKQDESGMPNNRFLAERTGGTYSTLKVQPAELEDSGVYFCASSQVSSGRKTQYFGPGTRLLVL.

The chain carries TRBV6-5 and TRBJ2-3; a possible D gene is TRBD1 (7 bases). The CDR3 consists of 15 residues. CDR1 and CDR2 from the germline V gene are MNHEY and SVGAGI. V lost 0 bases, J lost 5 bases, and 12 bases lay in between. The CDR3 sequence: CASSYSRQGGDTQYF. The CDR3 DNA reads as TGTGCCAGCAGTTACTCGAGGCAGGGGGGAGATACGCAGTATTTT.

The gene calls are TRBV19 and TRBJ1-5; no firm D call. V gave up 1 base and J gave up 8 bases, with 9 bases separating them. Germline CDR1 and CDR2: LNHDA and SQIVND (reference sequence). The CDR3 loop spans 13 amino acids. The DNA for the CDR3 is TGTGCCAGTAGTATAGCGTACAGTGAGCCCCAGCATTTT. It yields the protein CASSIAYSEPQHF.

The gene calls are TRBV4-1 and TRBJ1-2, with D hard to call. V was clipped by 8 bases and J by 7 bases, with 14 bases between them. Germline V gene data show CDR1 as MGHRA and CDR2 as YSYEKL. The CDR3 length is 12 residues. CDR3 DNA: TGCGCCAGCGGTAAAGTTGGAGCTGGCTACACCTTC. Residues: CASGKVGAGYTF.

V is TRBV30 and J is TRBJ2-3, with 7 bases identical to TRBD2. V was pared by 2 bases and J by 3 bases, with 5 bases of the junction left unmatched. This CDR3 has 14 residues. The V gene's germline CDR1 is GTSNPN and CDR2 SVGIG (reference sequence). The CDR3 nucleotides are TGTGCCTGGAGTCCCGGGACTAATACAGATACGCAGTATTTT. It is translated as CAWSPGTNTDTQYF.

This clone was observed once. V is TRBV7-2 and J is TRBJ2-7, with TRBD1 matching over 10 bases. CDR3 length: 16 amino acids. The trim removed 2 bases at V and 2 bases at J, leaving 6 bases unmatched. The germline V gene encodes CDR1 SGHTA and CDR2 FQGNSA. The CDR3 is CASSLRFGQGAYEQYF. As DNA, the CDR3 is TGTGCCAGCAGCTTAAGGTTCGGACAGGGGGCCTACGAGCAGTACTTC.

The chain links TRBV7-3 to TRBJ2-3; 7 bases align to TRBD2. V was pared by 7 bases and J by 4 bases, with 5 bases of the junction left unmatched. The CDR3 has 13 residues. Germline-derived CDR1 and CDR2 are SGHTA and FQGTGA. Here the CDR3 DNA reads TGTGCCAGCACCCCCGGGGGGTCAGATACGCAGTATTTT. This sequence encodes CASTPGGSDTQYF.

This clone has just a few counts. The rearrangement joins TRBV10-1 to TRBJ2-5, with 9 bases lining up with TRBD2. The CDR3 length is 15 residues. The germline CDR1 and CDR2 sequences are WNHNN and SYGVQD (reference sequence). V was clipped by 8 bases and J by 3 bases; unmatched bases: 10. The CDR3 protein is CASPTGSGGKETQYF. DNA for the CDR3: TGCGCCAGCCCAACGGGGAGCGGGGGGAAAGAGACCCAGTACTTC.

This clone is a singleton in its sample. The gene calls are TRBV3-1 (or the pseudogene TRBV3-2) and TRBJ2-6; TRBD1 matches at 7 bases. J was trimmed by 1 base and V by 4 bases; bases with no gene match: 10. This CDR3 has 18 residues. Germline values: CDR1 LGHDT, CDR2 YNNKEL (reference sequence). This chain's CDR3 is CASSRNTGALSGANVLTF. CDR3 bases: TGTGCCAGCAGCCGAAACACAGGGGCCCTTTCTGGGGCCAACGTCCTGACTTTC.

The gene calls are TRBV25-1 and TRBJ1-4; 7 bases map to TRBD1. Trimming at V came to 6 bases and at J to 8 bases, leaving 12 bases not matched to a gene. Germline values: CDR1 MGHDK, CDR2 SYGVNS. The CDR3 length is 15 residues. The CDR3 loop reads CASRATGAQGEKLFF. In nucleotides, the CDR3 is TGTGCCAGCAGGGCTACAGGGGCACAGGGAGAAAAACTGTTTTTT.

DNA of the CDR3: TGTGCCAGCAGCGGGGCTCAGGTGAACACTGAAGCTTTCTTT. Translated, it gives CASSGAQVNTEAFF. The rearrangement uses TRBV9 and TRBJ1-1, with no clear D. V shed 3 bases and J shed 0 bases, with 9 bases lying between them. CDR3 size: 14 residues. Germline values: CDR1 SGDLS, CDR2 YYNGEE.

The rearrangement uses TRBV27 and TRBJ1-2, with 11 bases aligning to TRBD1. Unmatched junction bases numbered 4, after V lost 7 bases and J lost 6 bases. In germline, CDR1 is MNHEY, CDR2 SMNVEV (reference sequence). The CDR3 extends over 13 amino acids. CDR3 protein: CASTPDRGHGYTF. In nucleotides, the CDR3 is TGTGCCAGCACACCGGACAGGGGGCATGGCTACACCTTC.

The genes are TRBV7-3 and TRBJ2-3; D is possibly TRBD2 (7 bases). Per the germline V gene, CDR1 is SGHTA and CDR2 is FQGTGA. Trimming took 2 bases from V and 4 from J, leaving 10 bases between them. This CDR3 contains 14 residues. The CDR3 is CASSLVGGPDTQYF. The CDR3 DNA is TGTGCCAGCAGCTTAGTGGGGGGGCCAGATACGCAGTATTTT. Complete variable domain (other parts from reference TRBV7-3 and TRBJ2-3): GAGVSQTPSNKVTEKGKYVELRCDPISGHTALYWYRQSLGQGPEFLIYFQGTGAADDSGLPNDRFFAVRPEGSVSTLKIQRTERGDSAVYLCASSLVGGPDTQYFGPGTRLTVL.

V gene TRBV19 combines with J gene TRBJ2-7; the match to TRBD1 covers 8 bases. Germline V gene sequence: CDR1 LNHDA, CDR2 SQIVND (reference sequence). Losses at the gene ends were 9 bases for V and 3 bases for J; bases not matched to a gene: 7. The CDR3 is 13 amino acids. CDR3 bases: TGTGCCAGCGGAAAAGGACAGGGCTACGAGCAGTACTTC. This gives the protein CASGKGQGYEQYF.

CDR3 sequence reads: CASSPTVGNQPQHF. The CDR3 DNA is TGTGCCAGCTCACCTACAGTGGGCAATCAGCCCCAGCATTTT. This chain uses TRBV18 with TRBJ1-5; no clear D. In germline, CDR1 is KGHSH, CDR2 LQKENI. V dropped 3 bases and J dropped 2 bases, with 8 bases sitting between them. This CDR3 comprises 14 residues.

The chain recombines TRBV9 with TRBJ2-7; D is possibly TRBD1 (6 bases). This CDR3 has 13 residues. Germline CDR1 and CDR2: SGDLS and YYNGEE. Trimming cost V 3 bases and J 8 bases, with 15 bases left between them. CDR3 residues: CASSAGVGEKQYF. The CDR3 nucleotides read TGTGCCAGCAGCGCAGGGGTAGGTGAAAAGCAGTACTTC.

V is TRBV3-1 (or the pseudogene TRBV3-2) and J is TRBJ2-4, with 7 bases fitting TRBD2. J lost 9 bases, V lost 1 base, and 9 bases had no gene match. Germline V lookup: CDR1 LGHDT, CDR2 YNNKEL (reference sequence). The CDR3 sequence is 15 residues long. In DNA form, the CDR3 reads TGTGCCAGCAGCCAAGCGGGGGGACTCTTGAGCATTCAGTACTTC. As protein: CASSQAGGLLSIQYF.

The count of this clone is one. The gene calls are TRBV5-1 and TRBJ1-1; TRBD1 agrees at 10 bases. The CDR3 covers 15 residues. J lost 5 bases, V lost 3 bases, and 7 bases had no gene match. Per germline, CDR1 SGHRS and CDR2 YFSETQ. The CDR3 nucleotides are TGCGCCAGCAGCTCCCCCCGGACAGGGGGTACTGAAGCTTTCTTT. It encodes CASSSPRTGGTEAFF.

The chain uses TRBV19 and TRBJ2-7, with 7 bases lining up with TRBD1. V gave up 8 bases and J gave up 3 bases; unmatched junction bases: 4. Germline CDR1 and CDR2: LNHDA and SQIVND (reference sequence). CDR3 length: 12 amino acids. CDR3 sequence: CASGQELYEQYF. The DNA for the CDR3 is TGTGCCAGTGGACAGGAACTCTACGAGCAGTACTTC.

The rearrangement links TRBV6-1 to TRBJ1-2, with TRBD1 as a possible D gene (6 bases). Germline V gene sequence: CDR1 MNHNS, CDR2 SASEGT. The V end was cut by 6 bases, the J end by 8 bases, with 19 bases between. This CDR3 is 14 amino acids long. The CDR3 coding sequence is TGTGCCAGCAGCCGAGGAGGGGGGGCTAGGGGCTACACCTTC. This sequence encodes CASSRGGGARGYTF.

The gene calls are TRBV4-3 and TRBJ2-3, with D hard to call. Germline V gives CDR1 LGHNA, CDR2 YSLEER. This CDR3 has 14 amino acids. Trimming cost V 3 bases and J 2 bases, with 9 bases left between them. The DNA of the CDR3 is TGCGCCAGCAGCCAGGGCCGGCACACAGATACGCAGTATTTT. Translated, it gives CASSQGRHTDTQYF.

The genes are TRBV19 and TRBJ2-6; no definite D call. The CDR3 is 14 amino acids. The V and J ends lost 5 bases and 4 bases respectively, with 9 bases between them. From germline, CDR1 is LNHDA and CDR2 SQIVND (reference sequence). The CDR3 sequence is CASSPGLGANVLTF. The DNA of the CDR3 is TGTGCCAGTAGTCCCGGTTTAGGGGCCAACGTCCTGACTTTC. The entire variable domain, with the rest obtained from reference TRBV19 and TRBJ2-6, is as follows: DGGITQSPKYLFRKEGQNVTLSCEQNLNHDAMYWYRQDPGQGLRLIYYSQIVNDFQKGDIAEGYSVSREKKESFPLTVTSAQKNPTAFYLCASSPGLGANVLTFGAGSRLTVL.